The 27 T cell receptor beta chains listed next were all sequenced from one sample in a study of human T cells and chemical hapten exposure. The time point: pre-sensitization, week 0. Regarding treatment: therapeutic diphenylcyclopropenone sensitization with weekly scalp DPC. From the RACE reads, TCRdb called clonotypes with MiXCR, one entry per CDR3 protein. Of a few hundred thousand distinct CDR3 sequences listed, over 7.5% are singletons. The specimen was whole blood, collected in connection with sensitization to the hapten diphenylcyclopropenone (DPC). These receptors were obtained from a man younger than 35 with alopecia areata. Some clones in this sample may be carry-over from other donors' samples.

This clonotype was seen a handful of times. J is TRBJ1-1 and V is TRBV6-2 or TRBV6-3, with TRBD1 matching over 7 bases. CDR3 length equals 14 residues. Per germline, CDR1 MNHEY and CDR2 SVGEGT. The junction had 8 bases not matched to a gene; V was cut back by 6 bases and J by 4 bases. CDR3: CASRTQGGGTEAFF. The CDR3 bases are TGTGCCAGCAGGACTCAGGGGGGAGGCACTGAAGCTTTCTTT.

This chain uses TRBV3-1 with TRBJ1-5, with D possibly TRBD1 on 6 matching bases. The V end lost 0 bases, the J end lost 4 bases, and 13 bases lay between the germline ends. This CDR3 spans 16 amino acids. Germline loops: CDR1 LGHDT, CDR2 YNNKEL (reference sequence). The CDR3 nucleotides are TGTGCCAGCAGCCAAGATAGGGGGACAAGAAATCAGCCCCAGCATTTT. Translating it yields CASSQDRGTRNQPQHF.

This clonotype was observed a handful of times. The chain couples TRBV13 to TRBJ1-1; TRBD1 matches at 10 bases. CDR1 PRHDT and CDR2 FYEKMQ come from the germline V gene (reference sequence). V trimming: 5 bases; J trimming: 7 bases; junction bases outside the gene matches: 4. The CDR3 covers 13 residues. CDR3 loop: CASSGDRGFEAFF. CDR3 in DNA: TGTGCCAGCAGCGGGGACAGGGGCTTTGAAGCTTTCTTT.

This clonotype was detected only a few times. V is TRBV5-1 and J is TRBJ2-7, with 9 bases that match TRBD2. The CDR3 totals 15 residues. Germline values: CDR1 SGHRS, CDR2 YFSETQ. The V and J ends lost 7 bases and 1 base, in that order; junction bases with no gene match: 9. In DNA, the CDR3 is TGCGCCAGCCGAGTCCTCAGCGGGGGGTCCTACGAGCAGTACTTC. The encoded protein is CASRVLSGGSYEQYF.

This clonotype appeared a few times. V is TRBV7-9 and J is TRBJ2-1; the D is unclear. Trimming took 5 bases from V and 6 from J, leaving 11 bases between them. The CDR3 length is 13 residues. Germline CDR1 is SEHNR and CDR2 is FQNEAQ (reference sequence). The CDR3 coding sequence is TGTGCCAGCAGCCCCTCCCCCGTCAATGAGCAGTTCTTC. As protein: CASSPSPVNEQFF.

This clonotype has more than one count but fewer than ten. The gene calls are TRBV5-1 and TRBJ1-6, with a tentative D call TRBD1 (5 bases). CDR3 length: 15 amino acids. Germline V CDR1 and CDR2: SGHRS, YFSETQ. Trimming cost V 4 bases and J 9 bases, with 17 bases left between them. This CDR3 reads CASSGLGQGFSPLHF. In DNA, the CDR3 is TGCGCCAGCAGCGGTCTAGGGCAGGGTTTTTCACCCCTCCACTTT.

The chain employs TRBV25-1 and TRBJ2-5; D gene uncertain. V lost 2 bases and J 2 bases, leaving 9 bases between the germline ends. Per germline, CDR1 MGHDK and CDR2 SYGVNS. The CDR3 has 14 amino acids. CDR3 region: CASSEMAGQETQYF. The CDR3 DNA reads as TGTGCCAGCAGTGAAATGGCAGGACAAGAGACCCAGTACTTC. Supplemented by reference TRBV25-1 and TRBJ2-5, the full variable domain reads EADIYQTPRYLVIGTGKKITLECSQTMGHDKMYWYQQDPGMELHLIHYSYGVNSTEKGDLSSESTVSRIRTEHFPLTLESARPSHTSQYLCASSEMAGQETQYFGPGTRLLVL.

The chain combines TRBV28 with TRBJ1-6, with 7 bases that match TRBD1. The CDR3 runs to 15 residues. The germline V gene encodes CDR1 MDHEN and CDR2 SYDVKM. V was pared by 3 bases and J by 4 bases, with 3 bases of the junction left unmatched. This CDR3 reads CASSFGQEYNSPLHF. DNA for the CDR3: TGTGCCAGCAGTTTTGGACAGGAGTATAATTCACCCCTCCACTTT. The full variable domain, in which reference TRBV28 and TRBJ1-6 provide the parts outside the CDR3, is DVKVTQSSRYLVKRTGEKVFLECVQDMDHENMFWYRQDPGLGLRLIYFSYDVKMKEKGDIPEGYSVSREKKERFSLILESASTNQTSMYLCASSFGQEYNSPLHFGNGTRLTVT.

This clonotype has only a few counts. V usage is TRBV7-2 and J usage is TRBJ2-2, with 7 bases identical to TRBD1. The junction had 10 bases not matched to a gene; V was cut back by 5 bases and J by 4 bases. This CDR3 region has 16 residues. Germline V CDR1 and CDR2: SGHTA, FQGNSA. CDR3 amino acids: CASSTTDRARTGELFF. The CDR3 DNA sequence: TGTGCCAGCAGCACGACCGACAGGGCCCGCACCGGGGAGCTGTTTTTT.

This clonotype was observed a few times. Because it lacks the conserved phenylalanine or tryptophan at the end, this CDR3 is likely a read error. It is unclear where the CDR3 begins or ends on the DNA, so no DNA is shown, and the CDR3 is as TCRdb lists it. The chain is built from TRBV6-2 or TRBV6-3 and TRBJ2-3; TRBD2, the table's D call, lacks a check against the DNA. The CDR3 spans 12 residues, counting both ends. Germline loops: CDR1 MNHEY, CDR2 SVGEGT. The CDR3 reads CASRATSGGAFV.

This clonotype was found a few times. This chain's CDR3 is CSVRRTSGGATSSTDTQYF. DNA of the CDR3: TGCAGCGTCAGACGCACTAGCGGGGGGGCAACCTCGAGCACAGATACGCAGTATTTT. The chain has TRBV29-1 and TRBJ2-3; the match to TRBD2 covers 13 bases. Trimming took 6 bases from V and 0 from J; bases not matched to a gene: 15. CDR3 length: 19 residues. The V gene's germline CDR1 is SQVTM and CDR2 ANQGSEA.

This clonotype has ten or more counts. The chain links TRBV6-2 or TRBV6-3 to TRBJ1-5, with no clear D. Trimming took off 7 bases at V and 6 bases at J, with 10 bases between the two ends. This CDR3 comprises 12 residues. The germline V gene encodes CDR1 MNHEY and CDR2 SVGEGT. In nucleotides, the CDR3 is TGTGCCAGCACGGGGAGCGGTCAGCCCCAGCATTTT. Encoded protein: CASTGSGQPQHF.

The gene calls are TRBV7-2 and TRBJ2-2; D is perhaps TRBD2 (5 bases). There are 14 residues in the CDR3. Trimming pared 1 base from V and 3 bases from J, leaving 6 bases between. Germline lookup yields CDR1 SGHTA and CDR2 FQGNSA. The CDR3 region has the DNA TGTGCCAGCAGCTTAGTCGGGGACACCGGGGAGCTGTTTTTT. It yields the protein CASSLVGDTGELFF.

This clonotype appeared many times. The chain recombines TRBV11-2 with TRBJ1-1; D may be TRBD1 (5 bases). The V gene lost 5 bases and the J gene lost 8 bases, with 15 bases spanning the gap. In germline, CDR1 is SGHAT, CDR2 FQNNGV. This CDR3 comprises 13 residues. CDR3 DNA sequence: TGTGCCAGCAGCCCACATCGGGCAGGGGAAGCTTTCTTT. Translated: CASSPHRAGEAFF.

This clonotype was counted between two and nine times. The chain carries TRBV18 and TRBJ1-1, with D hard to call. Germline CDR1 reads KGHSH; CDR2 reads LQKENI. V lost 1 base and J lost 1, with 7 bases in between. The length of the CDR3 is 14 residues. The CDR3, as DNA: TGTGCCAGCTCACCACAGCCTGGGAACACTGAAGCTTTCTTT. Encoded protein: CASSPQPGNTEAFF.

The gene calls are TRBV5-1 and TRBJ1-2; D is perhaps TRBD1 (6 bases). This CDR3 is 14 amino acids long. Trimming left V 6 bases short and J 0 bases short, with 12 bases between. The germline CDR1 and CDR2 sequences are SGHRS and YFSETQ. The DNA of the CDR3 is TGCGCCAGCAACATTGGACAGCCTAACTATGGCTACACCTTC. This gives the protein CASNIGQPNYGYTF. The full variable domain, its missing parts supplied by reference TRBV5-1 and TRBJ1-2, is KAGVTQTPRYLIKTRGQQVTLSCSPISGHRSVSWYQQTPGQGLQFLFEYFSETQRNKGNFPGRFSGRQFSNSRSEMNVSTLELGDSALYLCASNIGQPNYGYTFGSGTRLTVV.

This clonotype appeared many times. The V call is TRBV7-6, the J call TRBJ1-5; D unclear. The ends were cut back, 2 bases at V and 5 bases at J, with 7 bases in the middle. Germline lookup yields CDR1 SGHVS and CDR2 FNYEAQ. CDR3 length: 13 amino acids. As DNA, the CDR3 is TGTGCCAGCAGCTTACGGTGGGATCAGCCCCAGCATTTT. This gives the protein CASSLRWDQPQHF.

The chain combines TRBV27 with TRBJ1-1; D not resolved. The CDR3 length is 13 residues. The germline V gene encodes CDR1 MNHEY and CDR2 SMNVEV (reference sequence). Trimming cost V 2 bases and J 4 bases, with 8 bases left between them. The CDR3 region is CASSLGRTTEAFF. The CDR3 region has the DNA TGTGCCAGCAGTTTAGGCCGGACCACTGAAGCTTTCTTT.

This clonotype has more than one count but fewer than ten. CDR3 region: CASSQDRYGEQYF. The CDR3 bases are TGTGCCAGCAGCCAAGATCGGTATGGCGAGCAGTACTTC. The chain couples TRBV14 to TRBJ2-7; no firm D call. V was trimmed by 0 bases and J by 6 bases, leaving 9 bases between them. The CDR3 loop spans 13 amino acids. Germline-derived CDR1 and CDR2 are SGHDN and FVKESK.

This clonotype showed up many times. The J gene is TRBJ2-7, the V gene TRBV28; a possible D gene is TRBD1 (5 bases). V lost 2 bases, J lost 6 bases, and 11 bases lay in between. This CDR3 has 13 amino acids. In germline, CDR1 is MDHEN, CDR2 SYDVKM. The CDR3 here is CASSLQGSPEQYF. The CDR3 nucleotides are TGTGCCAGCAGTTTACAGGGATCCCCCGAGCAGTACTTC.

This clonotype occurred many times. V usage is TRBV7-2 and J usage is TRBJ1-4; TRBD1 might be the D (5 bases). V lost 2 bases, J lost 7 bases, and 8 bases lay in between. CDR1 and CDR2 from the germline V gene are SGHTA and FQGNSA. This CDR3 contains 13 residues. CDR3 amino acids: CASSLSRGEKLFF. The CDR3 DNA reads TGTGCCAGCAGCTTATCGAGGGGTGAAAAACTGTTTTTT.

The V call is TRBV11-2, the J call TRBJ2-5, with D perhaps assigned TRBD1 or TRBD2 (5 bases each). Trimming cost V 4 bases and J 7 bases, with 19 bases left between them. The germline gives CDR1 SGHAT, CDR2 FQNNGV. There are 15 residues in the CDR3. The CDR3 loop is CASSSWGNGTGTQYF. The CDR3 DNA is TGTGCCAGCAGCTCCTGGGGGAACGGGACGGGGACCCAGTACTTC.

A few counts support this clonotype. The rearrangement uses TRBV6-5 and TRBJ2-3; 9 bases match TRBD1. Germline CDR1 MNHEY, CDR2 SVGAGI. V trimming: 7 bases; J trimming: 6 bases; junction bases outside the gene matches: 11. The CDR3 contains 15 residues. DNA of the CDR3: TGTGCCAGCACCGCTACAGGGGGCGCGTGGGATACGCAGTATTTT. Its translation is CASTATGGAWDTQYF.

There are many counts of this clonotype. The genes are TRBV5-1 and TRBJ1-4, with unresolved D. Trimming shortened V by 0 bases and J by 5 bases, and 17 bases separated the two germline ends. The length of the CDR3 is 17 residues. The germline V gene has CDR1 SGHRS and CDR2 YFSETQ. The CDR3 nucleotides read TGCGCCAGCAGCTTGGGGGTTTTTGGGCAGAAGAATGAAAAACTGTTTTTT. This encodes CASSLGVFGQKNEKLFF.

The chain joins TRBV5-6 to TRBJ2-1, with a possible D match to TRBD2 (6 bases). Trimming pared 9 bases from V and 1 base from J, leaving 17 bases between. The CDR3 extends over 15 amino acids. From germline, CDR1 is SGHDT and CDR2 YYEEEE. The DNA of the CDR3 is TGTGCCACCACTAGCTACGGTGAGTCCTACAATGAGCAGTTCTTC. It specifies CATTSYGESYNEQFF.

This clonotype showed up just a few times. The genes are TRBV7-2 and TRBJ1-3, with D possibly matching TRBD1 (5 bases). This CDR3 region has 15 residues. CDR1 is SGHTA, CDR2 FQGNSA, per germline. Trimming took 7 bases from V and 0 from J, leaving 13 bases between them. CDR3 nucleotides: TGTGCCAGCACTTTGGGGGAGAGCTCTGGAAACACCATATATTTT. It specifies CASTLGESSGNTIYF.

This clonotype was found once. V gene TRBV28 combines with J gene TRBJ2-7, with TRBD2 matching over 10 bases. The CDR3 is made up of 15 amino acids. Per germline, CDR1 MDHEN and CDR2 SYDVKM. V trimming: 7 bases; J trimming: 6 bases; junction bases outside the gene matches: 12. CDR3 coding DNA: TGTGCCAGCAATCCTACAGAGCGGGGGGGCTTCGAGCAGTACTTC. Amino acid sequence: CASNPTERGGFEQYF.